This is a list of T cell receptor beta chains from one sample in a study of blood T cell repertoires in COVID-19. The method was immunoSEQ multiplex PCR; TCRdb's version includes in-frame clones alone and lacks a portion of them. The sample includes 220,000 or so clones, about 94% seen only once; the top ten take 0.8% to 1%. Material: peripheral blood. The receptors originated from a man in his 60s with COVID-19, enrolled during active disease. CDR3s include the opening cysteine and the closing phenylalanine or tryptophan. The order of the fields is clone size, V gene, D gene, J gene, CDR3 protein, CDR3 DNA. The D gene is left open where the match is weak. Only part of the rows carry a size: once, few, many, or a class if the clone is expanded.

>.|TRBV11-3|TRBD2|TRBJ2-3
CASSFSPAGGDTQYF
TGTGCCAGCAGCTTCAGCCCAGCGGGGGGAGATACGCAGTATTTT
>.|TRBV19|.|TRBJ1-1
CASSKTANTEAFF
TGTGCCAGTAGTAAGACAGCAAACACTGAAGCTTTCTTT
>.|TRBV5-4|TRBD1|TRBJ1-6
CASSGGQTYNSPLHF
TGTGCCAGCAGCGGGGGACAGACCTATAATTCACCCCTCCACTTT
>.|TRBV7-3|TRBD2|TRBJ2-3
CASSAQTSGRESDTQYF
TGTGCCAGCAGCGCCCAGACTAGCGGGAGGGAATCAGATACGCAGTATTTT
>.|TRBV5-1|TRBD1|TRBJ1-5
CASSLGGGVGQPQHF
TGCGCCAGCAGCTTGGGAGGGGGCGTAGGACAGCCCCAGCATTTT
>.|TRBV4-3|.|TRBJ2-1
CASSRMLASRGAEQFF
TGCGCCAGCAGCCGTATGCTAGCGTCCCGAGGGGCTGAGCAGTTCTTC
>few|TRBV27|TRBD1|TRBJ1-2
CASRGQGGGGYTF
TGTGCCAGCAGGGGACAGGGGGGCGGCGGCTACACCTTC
>.|TRBV6-5|.|TRBJ2-7
CASTSDSYEQYF
TGTGCCAGCACCTCGGACAGCTACGAGCAGTACTTC
>once|TRBV6-2/TRBV6-3|.|TRBJ1-5
CASSYSRGSNQPQHF
TGTGCCAGCAGTTACTCCAGAGGGAGTAATCAGCCCCAGCATTTT
>.|TRBV3-1/TRBV3-2|.|TRBJ1-1
CASSWYQGTEAFF
TGTGCCAGCAGCTGGTATCAGGGTACTGAAGCTTTCTTT
>.|TRBV19|.|TRBJ1-1
CASSRVNTEAFF
TGTGCCAGTAGTCGGGTGAACACTGAAGCTTTCTTT
>.|TRBV6-4|TRBD1|TRBJ2-7
CASRTHRGRSYEQYF
TGTGCCAGCAGGACTCACAGGGGGCGTAGCTACGAGCAGTACTTC
>.|TRBV5-1|.|TRBJ1-6
CASSLDSYNSPLHF
TGCGCCAGCAGCTTGGACAGCTATAATTCACCCCTCCACTTT
>.|TRBV6-2/TRBV6-3|.|TRBJ2-5
CASSYGARETQYF
TGTGCCAGCAGTTACGGGGCCCGAGAGACCCAGTACTTC
>.|TRBV5-1|TRBD2|TRBJ2-1
CASSLRSGGRYNEQFF
TGCGCCAGCAGCTTAAGGAGCGGGGGGCGCTACAATGAGCAGTTCTTC
>.|TRBV29-1|.|TRBJ1-1
CSVTPLGGGGTEAFF
TGCAGCGTTACCCCTCTGGGAGGGGGGGGCACTGAAGCTTTCTTT
>.|TRBV15|.|TRBJ1-2
CATSRSSDGYTF
TGTGCCACCAGCAGGTCTTCCGATGGCTACACCTTC
>.|TRBV18|.|TRBJ1-4
CASSPFYATNEKLFF
TGTGCCAGCTCACCATTCTATGCAACTAATGAAAAACTGTTTTTT
>.|TRBV12-3/TRBV12-4|.|TRBJ2-1
CASSLDTYNEQFF
TGTGCCAGCAGTTTAGACACCTACAATGAGCAGTTCTTC
>.|TRBV3-1/TRBV3-2|.|TRBJ1-3
CASSQGGGNTIYF
TGTGCCAGCAGCCAGGGGGGTGGAAACACCATATATTTT
>.|TRBV2|.|TRBJ1-6
CASSEALGTWNSPLHF
TGTGCCAGCAGTGAAGCGCTTGGTACATGGAATTCACCCCTCCACTTT
>.|TRBV5-1|TRBD1|TRBJ1-4
CASSSPTLQGVGEKLFF
TGCGCCAGCAGCTCGCCGACCCTCCAGGGGGTGGGGGAAAAACTGTTTTTT
>.|TRBV10-2|TRBD1|TRBJ2-7
CASSDPTGTGRSYEQYF
TGCGCCAGCAGTGACCCGACAGGGACAGGGAGGTCCTACGAGCAGTACTTC
>.|TRBV6-5|.|TRBJ1-2
CASSSRGLAYGYTF
TGTGCCAGCAGTAGCCGGGGGTTGGCCTATGGCTACACCTTC
>.|TRBV21-1|.|TRBJ2-7
CALQTTGYEQYF
TGTGCCTTACAGACGACAGGCTACGAGCAGTACTTC
>once|TRBV7-2|.|TRBJ2-7
CASSPEAGSYEQYF
TGTGCCAGCAGCCCCGAGGCTGGCAGCTACGAGCAGTACTTC
>.|TRBV7-2|.|TRBJ2-2
CASSPMSGAGTGELFF
TGTGCCAGCAGCCCAATGAGCGGTGCGGGCACCGGGGAGCTGTTTTTT
>.|TRBV5-1|TRBD1|TRBJ2-1
CASSQTGDGSYNEQFF
TGCGCCAGCAGCCAGACAGGGGACGGGTCCTACAATGAGCAGTTCTTC
>.|TRBV19|.|TRBJ1-2
CASSPTGQRRSYTF
TGTGCCAGTAGTCCAACGGGTCAACGGAGGAGCTACACCTTC
>.|TRBV29-1|.|TRBJ1-6
CSARGSTENSPLHF
TGCAGCGCAAGGGGGTCGACAGAAAATTCACCCCTCCACTTT
>.|TRBV19|.|TRBJ2-7
CASSVQQSYEQYF
TGTGCCAGTAGTGTCCAACAGTCCTACGAGCAGTACTTC
>once|TRBV12-5|.|TRBJ1-5
CASGLVWGDVSNQPQHF
TGTGCTAGTGGTTTGGTATGGGGGGACGTGAGCAATCAGCCCCAGCATTTT
>.|TRBV5-6|.|TRBJ2-6
CASSFQGSGANVLTF
TGTGCCAGCAGCTTTCAAGGGAGTGGGGCCAACGTCCTGACTTTC
>.|TRBV7-9|.|TRBJ1-4
CASSSPGKGATNEKLFF
TGTGCCAGCAGCTCGCCCGGGAAGGGGGCAACTAATGAAAAACTGTTTTTT
>.|TRBV24-1|.|TRBJ2-1
CATSDYGDGSSYNEQFF
TGTGCCACCAGTGATTACGGGGACGGGAGCTCCTACAATGAGCAGTTCTTC
>.|TRBV5-1|.|TRBJ2-7
CASSFGGPSYEQYF
TGCGCCAGCAGCTTCGGCGGTCCGTCCTACGAGCAGTACTTC
>.|TRBV9|TRBD1|TRBJ2-7
CASSVVDRTGGTDEQYF
TGTGCCAGCAGCGTAGTCGACCGGACAGGGGGCACGGACGAGCAGTACTTC
>.|TRBV29-1|TRBD2|TRBJ2-2
CSGLPSGRGGELFF
TGCAGCGGCCTCCCGAGCGGGAGAGGCGGGGAGCTGTTTTTT
>.|TRBV24-1|TRBD1|TRBJ2-1
CATSDLNRGLDEQFF
TGTGCCACCAGTGATTTGAACAGGGGGCTGGATGAGCAGTTCTTC
>once|TRBV5-1|.|TRBJ2-7
CASSPDSLSAREQYF
TGCGCCAGCAGCCCGGACAGTCTCTCCGCACGCGAGCAGTACTTC
>.|TRBV7-3|.|TRBJ1-1
CASSPRGGENTEAFF
TGTGCCAGCAGCCCTAGAGGGGGAGAGAACACTGAAGCTTTCTTT
>.|TRBV6-1|.|TRBJ1-3
CASSDPTGSNTIYF
TGTGCCAGCAGTGATCCGACGGGGAGCAACACCATATATTTT
>.|TRBV18|TRBD1|TRBJ1-1
CASSPILGQGAEAFF
TGTGCCAGCTCACCGATTTTAGGACAGGGGGCTGAAGCTTTCTTT
>.|TRBV25-1|.|TRBJ1-1
CASRSGTRAFF
TGTGCCAGCAGGAGCGGGACTCGGGCTTTCTTT
>.|TRBV7-2|TRBD2|TRBJ2-7
CASSFSSGTSGSSYEQYF
TGTGCCAGCAGCTTTTCGTCTGGGACTAGCGGGAGCTCCTACGAGCAGTACTTC
>.|TRBV5-4|.|TRBJ1-1
CASSLWERGTEAFF
TGTGCCAGCAGCTTGTGGGAAAGGGGAACTGAAGCTTTCTTT
>.|TRBV18|TRBD1|TRBJ2-1
CASSPGQNNEQFF
TGTGCCAGCTCACCGGGACAGAACAATGAGCAGTTCTTC
>once|TRBV7-8|TRBD1|TRBJ1-1
CASSSPTGGGKAFF
TGTGCCAGCAGCTCTCCTACAGGGGGGGGAAAAGCTTTCTTT
>.|TRBV29-1|.|TRBJ1-2
CSVVTGSGTYGYTF
TGCAGCGTTGTAACAGGTAGCGGGACCTATGGCTACACCTTC